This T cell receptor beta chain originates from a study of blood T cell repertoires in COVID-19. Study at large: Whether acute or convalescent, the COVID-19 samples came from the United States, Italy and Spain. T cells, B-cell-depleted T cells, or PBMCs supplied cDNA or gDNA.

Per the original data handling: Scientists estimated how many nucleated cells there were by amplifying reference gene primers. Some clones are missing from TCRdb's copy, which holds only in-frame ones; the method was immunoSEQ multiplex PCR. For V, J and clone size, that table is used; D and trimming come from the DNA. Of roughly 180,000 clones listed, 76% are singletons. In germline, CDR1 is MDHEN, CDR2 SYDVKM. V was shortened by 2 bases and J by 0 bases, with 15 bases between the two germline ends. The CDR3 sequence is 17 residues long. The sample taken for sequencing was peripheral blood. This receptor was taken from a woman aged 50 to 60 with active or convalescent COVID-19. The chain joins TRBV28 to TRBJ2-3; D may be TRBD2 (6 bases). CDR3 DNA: TGTGCCAGCAGTTTAACGGGACTTAGCTCTAGCACAGATACGCAGTATTTT. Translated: CASSLTGLSSSTDTQYF.